The 28 T cell receptor beta chains listed next were all sequenced from one sample in a study. TCRdb reprocessed the RT-PCR reads via MiXCR and lists one record per CDR3 protein. The sample has more than 550,000 distinct CDR3 sequences; 14% are singletons. The sequencing sample was made of memory CD4+ T cells from blood. The receptors derive from a female donor in good health, serving as a healthy control.

The sample holds many counts of this clonotype. One end of the junction varies from germline; a read error may be responsible. This chain connects TRBV12-3 or TRBV12-4 to TRBJ2-7; perhaps TRBD1 as D (7 bases). CDR3 size: 11 residues. CDR3 protein: CASSAGGSTIF. The DNA of the CDR3 is TGTGCCAGCAGTGCAGGGGGGAGTACCATCTTC.

V gene TRBV4-3 combines with J gene TRBJ2-1, with D possibly being TRBD2 (7 bases). The germline V gene encodes CDR1 LGHNA and CDR2 YSLEER. V lost 1 base and J 0 bases, leaving 13 bases between the germline ends. The CDR3 length is 17 residues. The CDR3 sequence: CASSQGGGGDSYNEQFF. The CDR3 DNA follows: TGCGCCAGCAGCCAAGGCGGGGGCGGGGACTCCTACAATGAGCAGTTCTTC.

The chain carries TRBV2 and TRBJ2-3; D may correspond to TRBD1 or TRBD2 (5 bases each). This CDR3 contains 15 residues. The germline V and J ends were trimmed by 6 bases and 5 bases, with 18 bases remaining between them. CDR1 SNHLY and CDR2 FYNNEI come from the germline V gene. This chain's CDR3 is CASSSQGAQVDTQYF. The CDR3 region has the DNA TGTGCCAGCAGCTCCCAGGGAGCTCAGGTAGATACGCAGTATTTT.

This clonotype has ten or more counts. The genes are TRBV5-1 and TRBJ2-2; D not resolved. This CDR3 is 16 amino acids long. V gave up 0 bases and J gave up 0 bases, with 9 bases separating them. Germline assignment: CDR1 SGHRS and CDR2 YFSETQ. CDR3 region: CASSLGGRSNTGELFF. The CDR3 DNA sequence: TGCGCCAGCAGCTTGGGTGGACGGTCGAACACCGGGGAGCTGTTTTTT.

In this sample, this clonotype turned up a few times. The chain joins TRBV10-3 to TRBJ2-2, with D unresolved. From germline, CDR1 is ENHRY and CDR2 SYGVKD. Trimming cost V 6 bases and J 4 bases, with 9 bases left between them. The CDR3 runs to 13 residues. The CDR3 DNA sequence: TGTGCCATCAGGGGTCAAGTCACCGGGGAGCTGTTTTTT. Its protein product is CAIRGQVTGELFF.

In its sample, this clonotype was seen a few times. The chain employs TRBV6-1 and TRBJ1-1, with a possible D match to TRBD1 (5 bases). The V gene's germline CDR1 is MNHNS and CDR2 SASEGT. V was clipped by 10 bases and J by 5 bases, with 14 bases between them. The CDR3 sequence is 12 residues long. CDR3 protein: CATSWGRTEAFF. For the CDR3, the DNA is TGTGCCACTTCCTGGGGGAGGACTGAAGCTTTCTTT.

This clonotype was counted at least ten times. The gene calls are TRBV7-8 and TRBJ2-7; D tentatively reads TRBD1 or TRBD2 (5 bases each). Trimming took 4 bases from V and 1 from J, leaving 20 bases between them. In germline, CDR1 is SGHVS, CDR2 FQNEAQ. The length of the CDR3 is 17 residues. CDR3 sequence (DNA): TGTGCCAGCAGCTCCTACGGCTTGGGGACGGTATCCTACGAGCAGTACTTC. This translates into CASSSYGLGTVSYEQYF.

The chain couples TRBV12-3 or TRBV12-4 to TRBJ1-4; D is uncertain. Trimming took 5 bases from V and 8 from J, leaving 6 bases between them. The CDR3 has 11 amino acids. The CDR3 reads CASSAAEKLFF. The CDR3 DNA is TGTGCCAGCAGTGCCGCGGAAAAACTGTTTTTT.

This clonotype was detected many times. The chain couples TRBV20-1 to TRBJ2-3; D not resolved. Germline assignment: CDR1 DFQATT and CDR2 SNEGSKA (reference sequence). The CDR3 sequence is 12 residues long. The ends were cut back, 1 base at V and 0 bases at J, with 2 bases in the middle. CDR3 protein: CSARASTDTQYF. For the CDR3, the DNA is TGCAGTGCTAGAGCCAGCACAGATACGCAGTATTTT.

This clonotype was recorded at least ten times. J is TRBJ1-1 and V is TRBV18, with D unresolved. This CDR3 is built from 14 residues. The V gene lost 3 bases and the J gene lost 1 base, with 9 bases spanning the gap. The germline gives CDR1 KGHSH, CDR2 LQKENI. In DNA form, the CDR3 reads TGTGCCAGCTCACCGTTCGGAGGGAACACTGAAGCTTTCTTT. This translates into CASSPFGGNTEAFF.

The chain recombines TRBV3-1 with TRBJ1-1; D unclear. The CDR3 has 13 residues. Trimming took off 1 base at V and 7 bases at J, with 10 bases between the two ends. CDR1 and CDR2 from the germline V gene are LGHDT and YNNKEL (reference sequence). The CDR3 loop reads CASSQGLGSEAFF. Here the CDR3 DNA reads TGTGCCAGCAGCCAAGGGTTAGGAAGTGAAGCTTTCTTT.

This clonotype occurred a few times. This chain connects TRBV28 to TRBJ2-3; tentative D call: TRBD2 (6 bases). The CDR3 spans 14 residues. The V end was cut by 6 bases, the J end by 6 bases, with 16 bases between. CDR1 and CDR2 from the germline V gene are MDHEN and SYDVKM. Written as DNA, the CDR3 is TGTGCCAGCAGGGGGGGACCCCAGCAGGATACGCAGTATTTT. Its protein product is CASRGGPQQDTQYF.

In this sample, this clonotype turned up a few times. The V and J genes are TRBV6-1 and TRBJ1-1, with a weak D call TRBD1 (5 bases). The CDR3 length is 15 residues. CDR1 is MNHNS, CDR2 SASEGT, per germline. V was pared by 3 bases and J by 1 base, with 12 bases between. In DNA, the CDR3 is TGTGCCAGCAGTGACCAGGGCAGGCCGAACACTGAAGCTTTCTTT. It codes for CASSDQGRPNTEAFF.

The chain combines TRBV20-1 with TRBJ2-1, with D unresolved. Germline V gene sequence: CDR1 DFQATT, CDR2 SNEGSKA (reference sequence). The ends were cut back, 6 bases at V and 2 bases at J, with 8 bases in the middle. The CDR3 sequence is 12 residues long. This CDR3 reads CSAIVAYNEQFF. The CDR3 DNA follows: TGCAGTGCAATCGTCGCCTACAATGAGCAGTTCTTC.

This clonotype came up many times. The gene calls are TRBV15 and TRBJ2-1; 8 bases fit TRBD1. Germline V gene lookup returns CDR1 LNHNV and CDR2 YYDKDF (reference sequence). The CDR3 covers 15 residues. Losses at the gene ends were 4 bases for V and 2 bases for J; bases not matched to a gene: 4. DNA for the CDR3: TGTGCCACCAGCAACCGACAGGGGACCTACAATGAGCAGTTCTTC. Translated: CATSNRQGTYNEQFF.

This clonotype was observed a few times. The V call is TRBV7-2, the J call TRBJ2-7; 15 bases are a match to TRBD2. V dropped 4 bases and J dropped 7; count of bases not matched to a gene: 14. The germline gives CDR1 SGHTA, CDR2 FQGNSA. This CDR3 has 18 amino acids. The CDR3 bases are TGTGCCAGCAGCTCGGGACTAGCGGGAGGCATTAGGGGGGGGGAGCAGTACTTC. It specifies CASSSGLAGGIRGGEQYF. Using reference TRBV7-2 and TRBJ2-7 for the parts outside the CDR3, the full variable domain is GAGVSQSPSNKVTEKGKDVELRCDPISGHTALYWYRQSLGQGLEFLIYFQGNSAPDKSGLPSDRFSAERTGGSVSTLTIQRTQQEDSAVYLCASSSGLAGGIRGGEQYFGPGTRLTVT.

The gene calls are TRBV19 and TRBJ2-2; 8 bases agree with TRBD2. CDR1 and CDR2 from the germline V gene are LNHDA and SQIVND (reference sequence). The junction had 6 bases not matched to a gene; V was cut back by 2 bases and J by 4 bases. CDR3 length equals 16 residues. As DNA, the CDR3 is TGTGCCAGTAGTATATTTATCGGGAGGGCCACCGGGGAGCTGTTTTTT. Translating it yields CASSIFIGRATGELFF.

The chain combines TRBV7-8 with TRBJ2-2, with D perhaps TRBD1 or TRBD2 (6 bases each). Germline values: CDR1 SGHVS, CDR2 FQNEAQ. This CDR3 is 16 amino acids long. V dropped 6 bases and J dropped 0 bases, with 14 bases sitting between them. The CDR3 DNA is TGTGCCAGCAGTCGTCGCGGGACACCGAACACCGGGGAGCTGTTTTTT. Its protein product is CASSRRGTPNTGELFF.

This clonotype came up a few times. This chain connects TRBV2 to TRBJ2-1; D remains unclear. Trimming stripped 5 bases from V and 3 bases from J, with 5 bases between. From germline, CDR1 is SNHLY and CDR2 FYNNEI. This CDR3 has 12 amino acids. The CDR3 coding sequence is TGTGCCAGCAGTCAGGACTACAATGAGCAGTTCTTC. Translating gives CASSQDYNEQFF.

The table lists this clonotype with many counts. The V call is TRBV6-5, the J call TRBJ1-1; 10 bases map to TRBD1. Unmatched junction bases numbered 10, after V lost 6 bases and J lost 6 bases. The CDR3 spans 15 residues. Germline assignment: CDR1 MNHEY and CDR2 SVGAGI. The CDR3 nucleotides read TGTGCCAGCAGGACGGGACAGGGGCTGACCGCTGAAGCTTTCTTT. This codes for CASRTGQGLTAEAFF.

This clonotype was detected only a few times. CDR3 region: CASSQDKNYQPQHF. The CDR3 coding sequence is TGTGCCAGCAGCCAAGACAAGAACTATCAGCCCCAGCATTTT. The gene calls are TRBV3-1 and TRBJ1-5; D ambiguous. In germline, CDR1 is LGHDT, CDR2 YNNKEL (reference sequence). The CDR3 runs 14 residues. V lost 0 bases and J lost 5, with 8 bases in between.

This clonotype has at least ten counts. The chain combines TRBV29-1 with TRBJ2-5, with a tentative D call TRBD2 (6 bases). This CDR3 has 14 residues. Germline lookup yields CDR1 SQVTM and CDR2 ANQGSEA. The germline V and J ends were trimmed by 3 bases and 2 bases, with 13 bases remaining between them. CDR3 protein: CSVESPGEQETQYF. CDR3 DNA sequence: TGCAGCGTTGAGTCTCCGGGGGAGCAAGAGACCCAGTACTTC.

The genes are TRBV5-4 and TRBJ1-6, with TRBD1 as a possible D gene (5 bases). The CDR3 totals 15 residues. V was pared by 0 bases and J by 9 bases, with 13 bases between. CDR1 is SGHNT, CDR2 YYREEE, per germline (reference sequence). The CDR3: CASSLAGLRGSPLHF. CDR3 sequence (DNA): TGTGCCAGCAGCTTGGCCGGCCTAAGGGGTTCACCCCTCCACTTT.

This clonotype was recorded a few times. This chain uses TRBV5-1 with TRBJ1-1; D is uncertain. The CDR3 consists of 13 residues. Germline V gene sequence: CDR1 SGHRS, CDR2 YFSETQ. V dropped 4 bases and J dropped 7 bases, with 14 bases sitting between them. The CDR3 bases are TGCGCCAGCAGCCCGAGGGAAAACGGTGAAGCTTTCTTT. Translation: CASSPRENGEAFF.

The chain links TRBV11-2 to TRBJ2-7, with unresolved D. The CDR3 runs 13 residues. Germline V gene data show CDR1 as SGHAT and CDR2 as FQNNGV. Trimming cost V 1 base and J 4 bases, with 8 bases left between them. The CDR3 is CASSLGIKYEQYF. CDR3 DNA sequence: TGTGCCAGCAGCTTAGGGATTAAATACGAGCAGTACTTC.

This clonotype has at least ten counts. V and J are TRBV5-6 and TRBJ1-6, with D possibly TRBD1 on 6 matching bases. The CDR3 is 18 residues long. The V gene lost 5 bases and the J gene lost 4 bases, with 22 bases spanning the gap. Germline V gene lookup returns CDR1 SGHDT and CDR2 YYEEEE. Written as DNA, the CDR3 is TGTGCCAGCAGTCTGAGATTACGACAGGCGGATTATAATTCACCCCTCCACTTT. Amino acid sequence: CASSLRLRQADYNSPLHF.

The rearrangement joins TRBV4-1 to TRBJ2-3; 9 bases match TRBD1. Germline CDR1 reads MGHRA; CDR2 reads YSYEKL. V dropped 0 bases and J dropped 5; count of bases not matched to a gene: 9. The CDR3 runs 17 residues. CDR3 loop: CASSQDRTGVSLDTQYF. CDR3 DNA: TGCGCCAGCAGCCAAGATAGGACAGGGGTGTCTCTAGATACGCAGTATTTT.

In its sample, this clonotype was seen a few times. This chain joins TRBV5-1 and TRBJ2-5; 10 nucleotides line up with TRBD1. The CDR3 is 18 residues long. CDR1 is SGHRS, CDR2 YFSETQ, per germline. The V segment lost 0 bases and the J segment 2 bases; nucleotides outside the gene matches: 10. The CDR3 spells CASSLAGDRGPLQETQYF. DNA of the CDR3: TGCGCCAGCAGCTTGGCGGGGGACAGGGGACCCCTACAAGAGACCCAGTACTTC.